This TCR beta chain originates from a study of CD8+CD57+ T cells in acquired aplastic anemia. Study-wide context: The study obtained an average of around 3.4 ug of DNA from sorted CD4+ and CD8+ cells. General study results and limits: About 30 was the count of CD8+ CDR3 sequences that patients shared with controls.

Comments on this clonotype: Its antigen is unidentified.

CDR3 and TCR beta VDJ profiling relied on genomic DNA as the template. TCRdb processed the reads anew with MiXCR; each CDR3 protein has one entry. The sample gives a few hundred thousand distinct CDR3 sequences, under 80% of which show up once; approximately 3.9% is in the top ten. This receptor was obtained from a human donor in good health, serving as a control. Sequenced sample: sorted CD4+, CD8+, or CD8+CD57+ T cells (not recorded which) from PBMCs.

The CDR3 DNA is TGTGCTAGTGGTTTCTCTAGGTCTATGGATGAGCAGTTCTTC. Translation: CASGFSRSMDEQFF. The V and J genes are TRBV12-5 and TRBJ2-1; no reliable D call. Trimming pared 3 bases from V and 8 bases from J, leaving 14 bases between. Germline values: CDR1 LGHNT, CDR2 FRNRAP. The CDR3 is made up of 14 amino acids.